Listed below are T cell receptor beta chains from one sample, sequenced in a study of technical replicates of blood from several donors. Assay: immunoSEQ multiplex PCR; the TCRdb copy retains only in-frame clones and omits some. The sample has around 72,000 clones, 75% to 95% seen once. The sequencing sample was made of T cells isolated from PBMCs. These receptors came from a human donor in good health. Some clones in this sample may be carry-over from other donors' samples. CDR3s include the opening cysteine and the closing phenylalanine or tryptophan. The D gene is left open where the match is weak. Not every row has a clone size; where given, it reads once, few, many or a size class.

>14|TRBJ1-1|TRBD1|NA|TRBV6-1
CASSIWGQGTEAFF
TGTGCCAGCAGTATTTGGGGACAGGGAACTGAAGCTTTCTTT
>18|TRBJ1-2|TRBD1|NA|TRBV5-6
CASTWGPGQGPFNYGYTF
TGTGCCAGCACGTGGGGGCCGGGACAGGGCCCCTTCAACTATGGCTACACCTTC
>14|TRBJ1-2|NA|NA|TRBV6-1
CASSEGSLNYGYTF
TGTGCCAGCAGTGAAGGCAGTCTTAACTATGGCTACACCTTC
>16|TRBJ2-7|TRBD2|NA|TRBV5-4
CASSWSGTSGGYEQYF
TGTGCCAGCAGCTGGTCCGGGACTAGCGGCGGCTACGAGCAGTACTTC
>14|TRBJ2-1|TRBD1|NA|TRBV5-1
CASGQQGALDEQFF
TGCGCCAGCGGACAGCAGGGGGCGTTGGATGAGCAGTTCTTC
>15|TRBJ2-3|TRBD2|NA|TRBV7-6
CASSLRLARTDTQYF
TGTGCCAGCAGCCTCCGACTAGCCCGCACAGATACGCAGTATTTT
>15|TRBJ1-1|NA|NA|TRBV6-1
CASSENRDRGTEAFF
TGTGCCAGCAGTGAAAACAGGGATCGGGGCACTGAAGCTTTCTTT
>13|TRBJ2-1|NA|NA|TRBV7-9
CASNPRVGNEQFF
TGTGCCAGCAACCCCAGGGTAGGGAATGAGCAGTTCTTC
>16|TRBJ2-2|TRBD2|NA|TRBV7-3
CASSPTSGANTGELFF
TGTGCCAGCAGCCCCACTAGCGGGGCGAACACCGGGGAGCTGTTTTTT
>15|TRBJ2-1|TRBD2|once|TRBV9
CASSVFGLAYNEQFF
TGTGCCAGCAGCGTATTCGGACTAGCATACAATGAGCAGTTCTTC
>13|TRBJ2-1|NA|NA|TRBV6-1
CASSKTSYNEQFF
TGTGCCAGCAGTAAGACTTCCTACAATGAGCAGTTCTTC
>16|TRBJ2-3|TRBD2|NA|TRBV19
CASSYLTSGVTDTQYF
TGTGCCAGCTCCTATTTGACTAGCGGGGTCACAGATACGCAGTATTTT
>19|TRBJ2-3|TRBD1|NA|TRBV6-1
CASSVPPRGIIPYTDTQYF
TGTGCCAGCAGTGTCCCACCCAGGGGGATAATCCCATACACAGATACGCAGTATTTT
>12|TRBJ1-1|NA|NA|TRBV9
CASSGGYTEAFF
TGTGCCAGCAGCGGAGGGTACACTGAAGCTTTCTTT
>14|TRBJ2-1|TRBD2|NA|TRBV5-1
CASSPGLYFGEQFF
TGCGCCAGCAGCCCGGGACTATACTTCGGTGAGCAGTTCTTC
>15|TRBJ2-3|TRBD2|NA|TRBV29-1
CSVDSVLAVTDTQYF
TGCAGCGTTGATTCCGTACTAGCGGTCACAGATACGCAGTATTTT
>16|TRBJ1-1|TRBD1|few|TRBV11-3
CASSLATGQRGTEAFF
TGTGCCAGCAGCTTAGCTACGGGACAGAGGGGCACTGAAGCTTTCTTT
>11|TRBJ2-1|NA|NA|TRBV30
CAWSQRLEQFF
TGTGCCTGGAGTCAGCGGCTAGAGCAGTTCTTC
>16|TRBJ2-2|TRBD1|NA|TRBV7-6
CASSSGTGGNTGELFF
TGTGCCAGCAGCTCGGGGACAGGAGGGAACACCGGGGAGCTGTTTTTT
>16|TRBJ2-2|TRBD2|NA|TRBV19
CASSSAASGRAWELFF
TGTGCCAGTAGTAGCGCCGCTAGCGGGAGGGCCTGGGAGCTGTTTTTT
>18|TRBJ2-7|TRBD1|NA|TRBV13
CASSLLPRSGTGTYEQYF
TGTGCCAGCAGCTTATTACCCAGGAGTGGGACAGGCACCTACGAGCAGTACTTC
>12|TRBJ2-1|NA|once|TRBV7-8
CASTLAWNEQFF
TGTGCCAGCACCCTGGCATGGAATGAGCAGTTCTTC
>15|TRBJ1-2|TRBD1|NA|TRBV6-1
CASSSKGAVSYGYTF
TGTGCCAGCAGTTCGAAGGGGGCAGTAAGCTATGGCTACACCTTC
>11|TRBJ2-2|NA|NA|TRBV18
CASAEDGELFF
TGTGCCAGCGCGGAGGACGGGGAGCTGTTTTTT
>14|TRBJ2-5|TRBD2|NA|TRBV6-1
CASNPAGTEETQYF
TGTGCCAGCAACCCAGCGGGAACTGAAGAGACCCAGTACTTC
>15|TRBJ2-1|TRBD2|few|TRBV7-9
CASSLGGLASNEQFF
TGTGCCAGCAGCTTAGGGGGACTAGCGAGCAATGAGCAGTTCTTC
>14|TRBJ1-1|NA|NA|TRBV18
CASSPVNMNTEAFF
TGTGCCAGCTCACCGGTTAACATGAACACTGAAGCTTTCTTT
>13|TRBJ2-1|NA|NA|TRBV5-4
CASSPSRLDEQFF
TGTGCCAGCAGCCCATCCCGACTAGATGAGCAGTTCTTC
>14|TRBJ1-3|NA|NA|TRBV11-3
CASSMGLLGNTIYF
TGTGCCAGCTCGATGGGGCTACTTGGAAACACCATATATTTT
>11|TRBJ1-4|NA|NA|TRBV29-1
CSVASYEKLFF
TGCAGCGTTGCCAGTTATGAAAAACTGTTTTTT
>14|TRBJ2-5|NA|NA|TRBV18
CASSPMTGEETQYF
TGTGCCAGCTCACCCATGACAGGTGAAGAGACCCAGTACTTC
>17|TRBJ2-5|NA|NA|TRBV4-1
CASSQVVILAKQETQYF
TGCGCCAGCAGCCAAGTCGTTATTCTAGCGAAACAAGAGACCCAGTACTTC
>19|TRBJ2-1|NA|NA|TRBV5-1
CASSPGRTAHGGRFNEQFF
TGCGCCAGCAGCCCGGGTCGGACAGCTCATGGCGGGAGATTCAATGAGCAGTTCTTC
>15|TRBJ2-7|TRBD2|NA|TRBV7-3
CASSQGLAGPYEQYF
TGTGCCAGCAGCCAAGGACTAGCGGGCCCCTACGAGCAGTACTTC
>15|TRBJ1-4|NA|once|TRBV5-1
CASSLAGGEHEKLFF
TGCGCCAGCAGCTTGGCGGGAGGGGAACATGAAAAACTGTTTTTT
>14|TRBJ2-5|NA|NA|TRBV11-2
CASDGGEGQETQYF
TGTGCCAGCGATGGAGGAGAAGGACAAGAGACCCAGTACTTC
>15|TRBJ2-3|TRBD2|NA|TRBV5-1
CASRTLAGVADTQYF
TGCGCCAGCAGAACCCTAGCGGGAGTGGCAGATACGCAGTATTTT
>14|TRBJ2-7|TRBD2|NA|TRBV7-8
CASSFGLGTYEQYF
TGTGCCAGCAGCTTCGGACTAGGGACCTACGAGCAGTACTTC
>16|TRBJ1-2|NA|NA|TRBV4-2
CASSQDEVRARGGYTF
TGTGCCAGCAGCCAAGACGAGGTCAGGGCCAGGGGCGGCTACACCTTC
>15|TRBJ2-1|TRBD1|NA|TRBV12-5
CASGLLTGPSNEQFF
TGTGCTAGTGGTTTATTGACAGGGCCATCCAATGAGCAGTTCTTC
>16|TRBJ1-5|NA|NA|TRBV10-2
CASSPLGAGHDQPQHF
TGCGCCAGCAGTCCCCTGGGTGCAGGACATGATCAGCCCCAGCATTTT
>14|TRBJ2-7|NA|NA|TRBV5-1
CASSLGASIDEQYF
TGCGCCAGCAGCTTGGGGGCATCGATCGACGAGCAGTACTTC
>15|TRBJ1-2|TRBD1|NA|TRBV16
CASSQLGTGSYGYTF
TGTGCCAGCAGCCAGCTTGGGACAGGGAGCTATGGCTACACCTTC
>15|TRBJ2-2|NA|NA|TRBV5-1
CASSWGTLNTGELFF
TGCGCCAGCAGCTGGGGGACACTGAACACCGGGGAGCTGTTTTTT
>15|TRBJ2-1|TRBD2|NA|TRBV15
CATSRVTSGYNEQFF
TGTGCCACCAGCAGAGTGACTAGCGGATACAATGAGCAGTTCTTC
>13|TRBJ2-1|NA|NA|TRBV14
CASSLLENNEQFF
TGTGCCAGCAGCCTCCTCGAGAACAATGAGCAGTTCTTC
>13|TRBJ2-1|NA|NA|TRBV7-6
CASSPLGVGEQFF
TGTGCCAGCAGCCCCCTCGGGGTGGGTGAGCAGTTCTTC
>12|TRBJ2-2|NA|NA|TRBV5-5
CASSQQLRELFF
TGTGCCAGCAGTCAACAGTTAAGGGAGCTGTTTTTT
>12|TRBJ2-7|NA|NA|TRBV10-1
CASSDLSYEQYF
TGCGCCAGCAGTGATCTCTCCTACGAGCAGTACTTC
>14|TRBJ1-1|NA|NA|TRBV28
CASSLNDRNTEAFF
TGTGCCAGCAGTCTAAACGACAGGAACACTGAAGCTTTCTTT